This T cell receptor (beta chain) comes out of a study of identical twins. General study results and limits: Within monozygotic twins, out-of-frame TCR alpha sharing was underestimated by the models.

A note on this clonotype: Its target is unknown.

A single record per CDR3 protein comes from TCRdb applying MiXCR to the 5' RACE reads. Among hundreds of thousands of distinct CDR3 sequences listed, more than 6.5% were seen once. This CDR3 region has 15 residues. In germline, CDR1 is SGDLS, CDR2 YYNGEE. The ends were cut back, 3 bases at V and 4 bases at J, with 15 bases in the middle. This sample was also put to use in a study of yellow fever vaccine responses in identical twins.

The rearrangement uses TRBV9 and TRBJ2-3; D possibly corresponds to TRBD1 (5 bases). The clonotype originates from a woman aged 18-29 years in good health. Material for sequencing was PBMCs. This CDR3 is CASSASGLVSDTQYF. CDR3 in DNA: TGTGCCAGCAGCGCCTCAGGGTTGGTTTCAGATACGCAGTATTTT.